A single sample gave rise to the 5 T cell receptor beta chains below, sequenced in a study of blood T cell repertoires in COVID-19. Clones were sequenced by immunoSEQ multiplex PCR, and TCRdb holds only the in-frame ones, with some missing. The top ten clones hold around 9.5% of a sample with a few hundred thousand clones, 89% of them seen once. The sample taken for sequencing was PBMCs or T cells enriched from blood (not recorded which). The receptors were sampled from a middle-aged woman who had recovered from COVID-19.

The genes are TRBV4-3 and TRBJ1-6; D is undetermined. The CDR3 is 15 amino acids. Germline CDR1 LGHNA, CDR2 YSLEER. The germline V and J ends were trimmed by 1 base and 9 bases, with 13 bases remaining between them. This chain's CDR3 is CASSQGVGEGSPLHF. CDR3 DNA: TGCGCCAGCAGCCAAGGGGTGGGTGAGGGTTCACCCCTCCACTTT.

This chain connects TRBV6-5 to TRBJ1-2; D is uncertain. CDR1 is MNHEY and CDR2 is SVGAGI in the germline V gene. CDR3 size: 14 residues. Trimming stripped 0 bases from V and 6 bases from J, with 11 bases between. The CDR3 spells CASSYSSLIDGYTF. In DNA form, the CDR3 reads TGTGCCAGCAGTTACTCGAGTCTGATTGATGGCTACACCTTC.

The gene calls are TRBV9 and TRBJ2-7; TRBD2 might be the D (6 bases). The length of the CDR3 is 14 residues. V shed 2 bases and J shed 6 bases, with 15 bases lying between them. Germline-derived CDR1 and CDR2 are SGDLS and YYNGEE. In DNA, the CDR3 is TGTGCCAGCAGCGTCCGGGACTCCCCTTTCGAGCAGTACTTC. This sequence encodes CASSVRDSPFEQYF.

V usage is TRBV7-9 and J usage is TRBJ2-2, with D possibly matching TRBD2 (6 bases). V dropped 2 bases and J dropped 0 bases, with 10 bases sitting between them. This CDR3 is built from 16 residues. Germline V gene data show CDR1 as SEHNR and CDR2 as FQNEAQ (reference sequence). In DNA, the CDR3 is TGTGCCAGCAGCTTATCAGCTAGCGCGAACACCGGGGAGCTGTTTTTT. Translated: CASSLSASANTGELFF.

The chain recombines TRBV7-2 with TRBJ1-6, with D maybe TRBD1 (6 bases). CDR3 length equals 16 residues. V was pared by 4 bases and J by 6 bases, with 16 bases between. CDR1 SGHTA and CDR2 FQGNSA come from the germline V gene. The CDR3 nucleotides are TGTGCCAGCAGCTCCGGGACACCTGGGGTTAATTCACCCCTCCACTTT. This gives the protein CASSSGTPGVNSPLHF.